The rows below give T cell receptor beta chains drawn from one sample of a study of OX40 agonist ivuxolimab in advanced cancers. This table comes from immunoSEQ multiplex PCR, and its TCRdb copy is limited to in-frame clones, with some not included. The sample has 100,000 or so clones, more than 75% seen once. The specimen comprised CD4+ or CD8+ T cells sorted from blood, sampled in a trial of the OX40 agonist ivuxolimab. The receptor set was obtained from an adult with an advanced solid tumor such as melanoma, head and neck, liver or kidney cancer. Each CDR3 is given with its conserved first and last residue. The order of the fields is J gene, clone size, D gene, V gene, CDR3 length, CDR3 protein, CDR3 DNA. D genes are given only for firm matches. Size is stated for part of the rows, as once, few or many counts, or as a class when the clone is expanded.

j_gene: TRBJ2-3; abundance: NA; d_gene: TRBD2; v_gene: TRBV11-1; len: 15; CDR3aa: CASSLAGTSGGVQYF; CDR3nt: TGTGCCAGCAGCTTAGCCGGGACTAGCGGGGGCGTGCAGTATTTT
j_gene: TRBJ1-2; abundance: NA; d_gene: NA; v_gene: TRBV19; len: 13; CDR3aa: CASSRTDNYGYTF; CDR3nt: TGTGCCAGTAGTAGGACAGACAACTATGGCTACACCTTC
j_gene: TRBJ1-1; abundance: NA; d_gene: TRBD1; v_gene: TRBV7-2; len: 15; CDR3aa: CASSPHGQGNTEAFF; CDR3nt: TGTGCCAGCAGCCCACACGGACAGGGGAACACTGAAGCTTTCTTT
j_gene: TRBJ1-4; abundance: NA; d_gene: TRBD1; v_gene: TRBV7-9; len: 16; CDR3aa: CASGSTGFLTNEKLFF; CDR3nt: TGTGCCAGCGGTTCGACAGGGTTCTTGACTAATGAAAAACTGTTTTTT
j_gene: TRBJ1-1; abundance: NA; d_gene: NA; v_gene: TRBV9; len: 14; CDR3aa: CASSVGGEDTEAFF; CDR3nt: TGTGCCAGCAGCGTAGGTGGGGAGGACACTGAAGCTTTCTTT
j_gene: TRBJ1-3; abundance: NA; d_gene: NA; v_gene: TRBV7-9; len: 15; CDR3aa: CASSLGGRSGNTIYF; CDR3nt: TGTGCCAGCAGCTTAGGAGGTCGCTCTGGAAACACCATATATTTT
j_gene: TRBJ2-7; abundance: NA; d_gene: TRBD1; v_gene: TRBV30; len: 14; CDR3aa: CACTGQGAIHEQYF; CDR3nt: TGTGCCTGCACTGGACAGGGGGCTATCCACGAGCAGTACTTC
j_gene: TRBJ2-7; abundance: NA; d_gene: NA; v_gene: TRBV11-3; len: 12; CDR3aa: CASSPDSYEQYF; CDR3nt: TGTGCCAGCAGCCCGGACAGCTACGAGCAGTACTTC
j_gene: TRBJ1-2; abundance: few; d_gene: TRBD1; v_gene: TRBV18; len: 14; CDR3aa: CASSPNRGPSGYTF; CDR3nt: TGTGCCAGCTCACCAAACAGGGGGCCGAGTGGCTACACCTTC
j_gene: TRBJ2-5; abundance: NA; d_gene: TRBD1; v_gene: TRBV5-6; len: 13; CDR3aa: CASSQTGVETQYF; CDR3nt: TGTGCCAGCAGCCAGACAGGGGTGGAGACCCAGTACTTC
j_gene: TRBJ2-5; abundance: NA; d_gene: NA; v_gene: TRBV11-3; len: 13; CDR3aa: CASSLGNLETQYF; CDR3nt: TGTGCCAGCAGCTTAGGAAACTTAGAGACCCAGTACTTC
j_gene: TRBJ1-1; abundance: NA; d_gene: NA; v_gene: TRBV7-8; len: 12; CDR3aa: CASRGTPPEAFF; CDR3nt: TGTGCCAGCAGGGGGACCCCTCCTGAAGCTTTCTTT
j_gene: TRBJ2-1; abundance: NA; d_gene: NA; v_gene: TRBV30; len: 11; CDR3aa: CAWGRYNEQFF; CDR3nt: TGTGCCTGGGGGAGGTACAATGAGCAGTTCTTC
j_gene: TRBJ1-4; abundance: NA; d_gene: NA; v_gene: TRBV5-4; len: 14; CDR3aa: CASKPEGINEKLFF; CDR3nt: TGTGCCAGCAAACCGGAGGGTATCAATGAAAAACTGTTTTTT
j_gene: TRBJ2-7; abundance: NA; d_gene: NA; v_gene: TRBV11-2; len: 13; CDR3aa: CASSLAGFYEQYF; CDR3nt: TGTGCCAGCAGCTTAGCCGGGTTCTACGAGCAGTACTTC
j_gene: TRBJ1-2; abundance: NA; d_gene: TRBD1; v_gene: TRBV12-5; len: 14; CDR3aa: CASGSGTGPYGYTF; CDR3nt: TGTGCTAGTGGTTCCGGGACAGGGCCATATGGCTACACCTTC
j_gene: TRBJ2-7; abundance: NA; d_gene: NA; v_gene: TRBV11-3; len: 12; CDR3aa: CASSLVTNEQYF; CDR3nt: TGTGCCAGCAGCTTAGTGACCAACGAGCAGTACTTC
j_gene: TRBJ2-3; abundance: NA; d_gene: TRBD2; v_gene: TRBV5-1; len: 16; CDR3aa: CASSFGTSGRGRTQYF; CDR3nt: TGCGCCAGCAGCTTTGGGACTAGCGGGAGAGGCCGTACGCAGTATTTT
j_gene: TRBJ2-3; abundance: once; d_gene: TRBD1; v_gene: TRBV5-4; len: 14; CDR3aa: CASGGQGVGDTQYF; CDR3nt: TGTGCCAGCGGGGGACAGGGGGTGGGGGATACGCAGTATTTT
j_gene: TRBJ1-4; abundance: NA; d_gene: NA; v_gene: TRBV25-1; len: 17; CDR3aa: CASSAHRVSGGNEKLFF; CDR3nt: TGTGCCAGCAGTGCCCACCGGGTCTCGGGGGGCAATGAAAAACTGTTTTTT
j_gene: TRBJ2-5; abundance: NA; d_gene: TRBD1; v_gene: TRBV5-5; len: 16; CDR3aa: CASSLQGQGQRETQYF; CDR3nt: TGTGCCAGCAGCTTGCAAGGACAGGGGCAAAGGGAGACCCAGTACTTC
j_gene: TRBJ2-5; abundance: NA; d_gene: NA; v_gene: TRBV9; len: 14; CDR3aa: CASSVGPTQETQYF; CDR3nt: TGTGCCAGCAGCGTAGGACCCACCCAAGAGACCCAGTACTTC
j_gene: TRBJ2-3; abundance: NA; d_gene: TRBD2; v_gene: TRBV28; len: 15; CDR3aa: CASSSSMIAGAPQYF; CDR3nt: TGTGCCAGCAGTTCGTCGATGATAGCGGGGGCTCCGCAGTATTTT
j_gene: TRBJ2-5; abundance: NA; d_gene: NA; v_gene: TRBV29-1; len: 14; CDR3aa: CSGTSNGAPETQYF; CDR3nt: TGCAGCGGGACCTCGAACGGGGCGCCAGAGACCCAGTACTTC
j_gene: TRBJ1-3; abundance: NA; d_gene: TRBD1; v_gene: TRBV30; len: 15; CDR3aa: CAWTPGGGPGNTIYF; CDR3nt: TGTGCCTGGACCCCGGGAGGGGGCCCGGGAAACACCATATATTTT
j_gene: TRBJ2-2; abundance: NA; d_gene: TRBD2; v_gene: TRBV19; len: 17; CDR3aa: CASRQPPGLAPTGELFF; CDR3nt: TGTGCCAGTAGGCAACCACCGGGACTAGCCCCCACCGGGGAGCTGTTTTTT
j_gene: TRBJ2-1; abundance: NA; d_gene: TRBD2; v_gene: TRBV7-2; len: 18; CDR3aa: CASSPTLLREVWDNEQFF; CDR3nt: TGTGCCAGCAGCCCAACTCTTTTGCGGGAGGTCTGGGATAATGAGCAGTTCTTC
j_gene: TRBJ1-5; abundance: NA; d_gene: TRBD1; v_gene: TRBV19; len: 15; CDR3aa: CASSIAGTGFQPQHF; CDR3nt: TGTGCCAGTAGTATAGCGGGGACAGGGTTTCAGCCCCAGCATTTT
j_gene: TRBJ2-1; abundance: NA; d_gene: TRBD1; v_gene: TRBV13; len: 19; CDR3aa: CASSLGWTKTGTALNEQFF; CDR3nt: TGTGCCAGCAGCTTAGGATGGACAAAAACCGGGACAGCCTTAAATGAGCAGTTCTTC
j_gene: TRBJ1-5; abundance: NA; d_gene: NA; v_gene: TRBV5-4; len: 13; CDR3aa: CASSLGPNQPQHF; CDR3nt: TGTGCCAGCAGCTTGGGGCCCAATCAGCCCCAGCATTTT
j_gene: TRBJ1-1; abundance: NA; d_gene: NA; v_gene: TRBV11-3; len: 13; CDR3aa: CASSTNSYTEAFF; CDR3nt: TGTGCCAGCAGCACCAACAGTTACACTGAAGCTTTCTTT
j_gene: TRBJ2-7; abundance: NA; d_gene: NA; v_gene: TRBV20-1; len: 11; CDR3aa: CPPDPKPEQYF; CDR3nt: TGTCCCCCCGACCCCAAACCCGAGCAGTACTTC